This TCR beta chain was documented in a study of graft-versus-host responses after intestinal transplantation. With respect to this clone: Its antigen is currently unknown.

This CDR3 comprises 16 residues. Per germline, CDR1 MNHEY and CDR2 SMNVEV (reference sequence). V was shortened by 2 bases and J by 1 base, with 12 bases between the two germline ends. Whole-study results and caveats: Circulating GvH clone levels at their peak were associated with HvG declines (early post-transplant).

Sequencing was performed with immunoSEQ multiplex PCR; in TCRdb, only in-frame clones are kept and a portion is missing. The sample yields 60,000 to 90,000 clones, around 90% seen once. Material: unstimulated CD8+ T cells sorted from spleen or lymph node cells, obtained before intestinal transplant. The gene calls are TRBV27 and TRBJ2-1, with D uncertain. The TCR sequence derives from a human donor who received an intestinal transplant. Here the CDR3 DNA reads TGTGCCAGCAGTTTAGAGGTGGGTGGGTCCTACAATGAGCAGTTCTTC. Translating gives CASSLEVGGSYNEQFF.